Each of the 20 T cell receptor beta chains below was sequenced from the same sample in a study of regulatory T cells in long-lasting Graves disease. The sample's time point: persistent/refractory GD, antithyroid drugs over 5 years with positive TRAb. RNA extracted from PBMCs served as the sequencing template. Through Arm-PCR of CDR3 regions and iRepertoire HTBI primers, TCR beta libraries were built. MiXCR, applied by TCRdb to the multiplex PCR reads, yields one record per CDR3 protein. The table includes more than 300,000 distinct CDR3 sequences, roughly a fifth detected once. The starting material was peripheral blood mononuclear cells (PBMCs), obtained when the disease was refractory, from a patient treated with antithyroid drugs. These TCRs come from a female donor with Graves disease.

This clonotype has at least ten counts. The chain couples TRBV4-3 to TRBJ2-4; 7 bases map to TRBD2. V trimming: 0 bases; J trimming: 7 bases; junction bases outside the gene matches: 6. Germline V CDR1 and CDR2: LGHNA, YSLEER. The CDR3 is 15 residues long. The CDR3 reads CASSQDRQGGNIQYF. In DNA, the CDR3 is TGCGCCAGCAGCCAAGATCGGCAGGGAGGGAACATTCAGTACTTC.

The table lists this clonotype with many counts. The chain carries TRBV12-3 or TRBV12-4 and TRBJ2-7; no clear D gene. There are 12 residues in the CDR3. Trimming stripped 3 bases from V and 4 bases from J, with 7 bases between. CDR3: CASSFMGYEQYF. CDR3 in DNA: TGTGCCAGCAGTTTCATGGGTTACGAGCAGTACTTC.

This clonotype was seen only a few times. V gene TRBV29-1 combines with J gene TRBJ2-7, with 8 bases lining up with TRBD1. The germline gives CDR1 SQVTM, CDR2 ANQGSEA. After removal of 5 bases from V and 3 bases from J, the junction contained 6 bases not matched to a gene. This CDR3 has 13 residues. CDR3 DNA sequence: TGCAGCGTTTCACAGGGGGGCGGCTACGAGCAGTACTTC. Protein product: CSVSQGGGYEQYF.

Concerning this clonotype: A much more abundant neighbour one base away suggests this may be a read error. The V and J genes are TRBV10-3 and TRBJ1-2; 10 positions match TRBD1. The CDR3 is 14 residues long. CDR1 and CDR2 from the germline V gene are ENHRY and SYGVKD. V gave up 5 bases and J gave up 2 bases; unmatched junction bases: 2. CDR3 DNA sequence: TGTGCCATCAGTAGGACAGGGGGAAACTATGGCTACACCTTC. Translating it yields CAISRTGGNYGYTF.

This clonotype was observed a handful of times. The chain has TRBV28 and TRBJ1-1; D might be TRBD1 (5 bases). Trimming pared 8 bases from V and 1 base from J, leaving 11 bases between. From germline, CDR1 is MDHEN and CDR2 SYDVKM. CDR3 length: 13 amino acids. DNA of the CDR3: TGTGCCAGCGGTGGGGCGTCGAACACTGAAGCTTTCTTT. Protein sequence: CASGGASNTEAFF.

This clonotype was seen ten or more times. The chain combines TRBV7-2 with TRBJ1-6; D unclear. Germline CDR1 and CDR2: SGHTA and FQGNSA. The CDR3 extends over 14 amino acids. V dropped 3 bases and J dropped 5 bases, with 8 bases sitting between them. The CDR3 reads CASSFLFDNSPLHF. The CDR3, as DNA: TGTGCCAGCAGCTTCCTATTCGATAATTCACCCCTCCACTTT.

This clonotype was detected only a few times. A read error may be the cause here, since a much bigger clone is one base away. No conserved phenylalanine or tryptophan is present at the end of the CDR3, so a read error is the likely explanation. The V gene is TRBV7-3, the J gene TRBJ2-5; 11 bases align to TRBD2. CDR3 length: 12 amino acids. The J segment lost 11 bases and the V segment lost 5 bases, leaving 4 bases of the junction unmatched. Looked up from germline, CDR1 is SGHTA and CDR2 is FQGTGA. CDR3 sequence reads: CASSPGLAAQYS. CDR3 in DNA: TGTGCCAGCAGCCCGGGACTAGCGGCTCAGTACTCC.

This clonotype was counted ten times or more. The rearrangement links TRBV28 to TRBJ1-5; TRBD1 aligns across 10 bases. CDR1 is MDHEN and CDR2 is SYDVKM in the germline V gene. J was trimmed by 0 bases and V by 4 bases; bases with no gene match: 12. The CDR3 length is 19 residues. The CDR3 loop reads CASSSRRDRGTRSNQPQHF. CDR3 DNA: TGTGCCAGCAGTTCACGCCGGGACAGGGGTACCCGTAGCAATCAGCCCCAGCATTTT.

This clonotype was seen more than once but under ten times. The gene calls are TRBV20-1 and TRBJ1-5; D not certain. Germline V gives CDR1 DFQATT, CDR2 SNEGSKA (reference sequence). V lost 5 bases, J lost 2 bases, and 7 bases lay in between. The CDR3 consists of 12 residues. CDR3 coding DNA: TGCAGTGCTTCCCAGGGCAATCAGCCCCAGCATTTT. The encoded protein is CSASQGNQPQHF.

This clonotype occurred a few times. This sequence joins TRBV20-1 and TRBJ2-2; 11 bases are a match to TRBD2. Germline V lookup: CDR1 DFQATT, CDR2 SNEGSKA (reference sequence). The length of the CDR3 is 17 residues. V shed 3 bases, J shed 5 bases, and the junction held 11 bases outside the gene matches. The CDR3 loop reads CSARASGRSRWTGELFF. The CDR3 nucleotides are TGCAGTGCTAGGGCTAGCGGGAGGTCAAGGTGGACCGGGGAGCTGTTTTTT.

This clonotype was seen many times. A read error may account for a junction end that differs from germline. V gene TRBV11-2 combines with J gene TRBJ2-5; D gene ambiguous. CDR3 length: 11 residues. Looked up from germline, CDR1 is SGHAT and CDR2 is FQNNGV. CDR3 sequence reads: CASSLQASQYF. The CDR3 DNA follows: TGTGCCAGCAGCTTGCAAGCTTCCCAGTATTTC.

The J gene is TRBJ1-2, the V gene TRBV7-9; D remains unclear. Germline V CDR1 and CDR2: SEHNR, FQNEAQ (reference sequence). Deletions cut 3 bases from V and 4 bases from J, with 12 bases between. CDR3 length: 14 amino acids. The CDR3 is CASSFSTAIYGYTF. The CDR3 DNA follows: TGTGCCAGCAGCTTCAGCACAGCGATCTATGGCTACACCTTC.

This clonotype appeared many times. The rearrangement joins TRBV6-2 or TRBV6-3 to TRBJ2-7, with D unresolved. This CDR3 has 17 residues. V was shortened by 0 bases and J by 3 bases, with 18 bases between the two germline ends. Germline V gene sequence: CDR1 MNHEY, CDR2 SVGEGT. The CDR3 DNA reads TGTGCCAGCAGTTACTCGATCCCTCGCAGATTAGACTACGAGCAGTACTTC. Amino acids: CASSYSIPRRLDYEQYF.

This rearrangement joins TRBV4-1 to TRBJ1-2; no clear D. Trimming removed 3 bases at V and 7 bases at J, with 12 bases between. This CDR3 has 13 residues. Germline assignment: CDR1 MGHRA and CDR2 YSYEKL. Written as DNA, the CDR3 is TGCGCCAGCAGCCATACGCGGGAGTCTGGCTACACCTTC. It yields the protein CASSHTRESGYTF.

The CDR3 nucleotides read TGCGCCAGCAGCTTGGGACACCACACTAATGAAAAACTGTTTTTT. Protein sequence: CASSLGHHTNEKLFF. The J gene is TRBJ1-4, the V gene TRBV5-1; D is unresolved. CDR3 length: 15 residues. V lost 0 bases, J lost 2 bases, and 8 bases lay in between. In germline, CDR1 is SGHRS, CDR2 YFSETQ.

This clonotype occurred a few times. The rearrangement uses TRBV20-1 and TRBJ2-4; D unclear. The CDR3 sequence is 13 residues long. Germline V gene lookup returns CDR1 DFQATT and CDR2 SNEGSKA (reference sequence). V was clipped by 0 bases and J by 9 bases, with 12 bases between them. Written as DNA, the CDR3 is TGCAGTGCTAGAGACTTAGGATATTCCATTCAGTACTTC. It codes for CSARDLGYSIQYF.

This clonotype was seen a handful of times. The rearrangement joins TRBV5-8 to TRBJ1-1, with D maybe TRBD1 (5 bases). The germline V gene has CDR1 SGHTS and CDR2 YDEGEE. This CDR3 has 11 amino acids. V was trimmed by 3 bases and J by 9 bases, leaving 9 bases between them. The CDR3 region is CASSWGTQAFF. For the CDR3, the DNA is TGTGCCAGCAGCTGGGGGACGCAAGCTTTCTTT.

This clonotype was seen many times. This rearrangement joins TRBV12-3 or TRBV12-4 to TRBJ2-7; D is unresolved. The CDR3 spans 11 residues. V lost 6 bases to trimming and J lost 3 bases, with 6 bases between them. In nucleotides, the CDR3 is TGTGCCAGCAGCATGGACTACGAGCAGTACTTC. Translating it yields CASSMDYEQYF.

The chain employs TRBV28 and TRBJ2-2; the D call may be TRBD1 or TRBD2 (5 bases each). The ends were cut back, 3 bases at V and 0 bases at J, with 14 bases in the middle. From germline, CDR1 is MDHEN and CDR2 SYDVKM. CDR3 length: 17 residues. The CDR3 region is CASSLGSGLSNTGELFF. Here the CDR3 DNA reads TGTGCCAGCAGTTTGGGTTCGGGGCTCTCGAACACCGGGGAGCTGTTTTTT.

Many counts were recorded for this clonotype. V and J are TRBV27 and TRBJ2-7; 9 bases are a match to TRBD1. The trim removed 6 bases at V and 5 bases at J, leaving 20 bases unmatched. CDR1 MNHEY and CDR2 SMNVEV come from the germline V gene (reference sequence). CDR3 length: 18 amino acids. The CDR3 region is CASRVTPLTGTGHHEQYF. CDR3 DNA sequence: TGTGCCAGCAGAGTTACACCCCTGACAGGGACAGGGCACCACGAGCAGTACTTC.